This TCR beta chain was observed in a study of graft-versus-host responses after intestinal transplantation (dated by TCRdb to the early 2020s). At the level of the whole study: The transplants that recipients received were multivisceral, liver-intestinal, or isolated intestinal. All recipients received anti-thymocyte globulin induction followed by maintenance tacrolimus and steroids for approximately 3 years. After intestinal transplantation, graft-versus-host and host-versus-graft alloreactive T cell clones were followed in the graft, circulation and bone marrow using bulk TCR-beta CDR3 sequencing. Alloreactive clones were identified by sequencing pre-transplant mixed lymphocyte reaction products and comparing them with unstimulated pre-transplant donor and recipient T cells. The cohort enrolled about two dozen intestinal transplant recipients, one of whom was a retransplant, and a few patients without pretransplant specimens were excluded. A peak of at least 4% donor T cells among recipient peripheral blood mononuclear cells was the definition used for donor T cell macrochimerism. Samples from a few later patients were sequenced in-house on an Illumina MiSeq with MiXCR processing rather than by the commercial service.

Comments on this clone: No cognate antigen has been identified for it. No base-level quality is on record; no much larger clone is a single base apart.

Points the paper makes about the study in general: High GvH to HvG T cell clonal ratios were observed in the allografts of patients with donor T cell macrochimerism. The conclusions were limited by the relatively low number and heterogeneity of the intestinal transplant patients. Early after transplant, peak levels of circulating GvH clones were associated with declines in HvG clones. GvH clones were detected in recipient bone marrow, and some of these GvH clones were observed earlier in ileal mucosa or blood, consistent with an intestinal mucosal origin.

Library preparation employed the immunoSEQ multiplex PCR assay. High-throughput TCR-beta CDR3 sequencing of genomic DNA from most patients was performed by Adaptive Biotechnologies. In the original analysis: TCR sequencing data were retrieved from Adaptive's ImmunoSEQ software for about 17 patients, whereas three other patients were processed with MiXCR and VDJtools. CDR3 nucleotide sequences shared by donor and recipient were removed because the origin of these sequences could not be assigned. At least 2-fold expansion over unstimulated cells and a minimum CFSE-low frequency of 0.002% (template counts) or 0.001% (read counts) were required for clones to be classified as alloreactive. Mappable clones were those detected in sequenced pre-transplant spleen, lymph node, or MLR CFSE-low populations of the donor or recipient. The cumulative frequency of alloreactive clones was calculated as a percentage of all sequences, weighted by copy number. The immuneACCESS repertoire file appears here via TCRdb, limited to in-frame rearrangements. These files lack a portion of the clones; in checked studies, under half of the deficit traces to unresolved V genes, and the cause of the others is not known. For V, J and clone size, that table is used; D and trimming come from the DNA. This sample comprises 80,000 or so clones, roughly 90% of them detected only once. The ten largest clones represent roughly 0.72% of the sample.

Blood samples were collected up to 4 times in the first month after transplant and then at least monthly when available. V is trimmed back by 0 bases and J by 0 bases, and the junction contains 3 bases that no gene match accounts for. The CDR3 runs 16 amino acids, cysteine and phenylalanine included. This entry keeps only the CDR3 DNA: 48 bases, framed from base 1. CDR1 and CDR2 are read off the germline V gene as SGHRS and YFSETQ. Recombination linked TRBV5-1 to TRBJ2-4; the junction holds 7 bases that match TRBD1. Sequencing used PBMCs, obtained 98 days after intestinal transplantation. The clonotype comes from a human patient who received an intestinal transplant, so some T cells may come from the graft donor. The DNA sequence follows: TGCGCCAGCAGCTTGGAGGGGGCTCTAGCCAAAAACATTCAGTACTTC. It codes for CASSLEGALAKNIQYF. The CDR3 plus the reference TRBV5-1 and TRBJ2-4 genes for the other parts give the full variable domain: KAGVTQTPRYLIKTRGQQVTLSCSPISGHRSVSWYQQTPGQGLQFLFEYFSETQRNKGNFPGRFSGRQFSNSRSEMNVSTLELGDSALYLCASSLEGALAKNIQYFGAGTRLSVL.